The entry that follows covers one T cell receptor (beta chain) sequence. Repertoires were generated with immunoSEQ multiplex PCR, while TCRdb's copy carries only in-frame clones and drops some. This table holds 95,000 to 100,000 clones, approximately 84% found once. The record originates from a study of T cell responses to AZD1222 COVID-19 vaccine. CDR3 length: 13 residues. CDR1 and CDR2 from the germline V gene are SEHNR and FQNEAQ (reference sequence). Trimming cost V 10 bases and J 2 bases; bases outside gene matches: 7. The clonotype comes from an adult who received the AZD1222 COVID-19 vaccine. The specimen comprised peripheral blood, sampled 28 days after the second AZD1222 dose. The rearrangement joins TRBV7-9 to TRBJ2-7; 8 nucleotides match TRBD1. The CDR3, as DNA: TGTGCCATTGCCGGGACAGGCCCCTACGAGCAGTACTTC. Protein product: CAIAGTGPYEQYF.